The rows below give T cell receptor beta chains drawn from one sample of a study of OX40 agonist ivuxolimab in advanced cancers. Some clones are missing from TCRdb's copy, which holds only in-frame ones; the method was immunoSEQ multiplex PCR. The table includes approximately 97,000 clones, roughly nine tenths detected once. The sequenced sample was CD4+ or CD8+ T cells sorted from blood, obtained in a trial of the OX40 agonist ivuxolimab. Source of these receptors: an adult with an advanced solid tumor such as melanoma, head and neck, liver or kidney cancer. The CDR3 runs from the conserved cysteine through the conserved F or W. A D gene is named only where the DNA matches it firmly. The size of a clone is reported for some rows only, either as once, few or many, or as a class for expanded clones.

d_call	v_call	clone_size	j_call	cdr3_aa	cdr3_nt
TRBD1	TRBV7-9	.	TRBJ2-1	CASSALRTGGEQFF	TGTGCCAGCAGCGCCCTCCGGACAGGTGGTGAGCAGTTCTTC
TRBD2	TRBV11-2	.	TRBJ2-2	CASSLTSGRDTGELFF	TGTGCCAGCAGCTTAACGAGCGGGAGGGACACCGGGGAGCTGTTTTTT
TRBD2	TRBV5-1	many	TRBJ2-3	CASSLEAGGTTDTQYF	TGCGCCAGCAGCTTGGAGGCGGGGGGAACCACAGATACGCAGTATTTT
.	TRBV7-3	.	TRBJ2-5	CASSRQAQTGETQYF	TGTGCCAGCAGTCGACAGGCCCAGACGGGGGAGACCCAGTACTTC
.	TRBV6-6	few	TRBJ1-5	CASSYLTGGSNQPQHF	TGTGCCAGCAGTTACTTGACAGGTGGAAGCAATCAGCCCCAGCATTTT
TRBD2	TRBV7-8	.	TRBJ2-1	CASKFGLAGDEQFF	TGTGCCAGCAAATTCGGACTAGCGGGAGATGAGCAGTTCTTC
TRBD2	TRBV7-9	.	TRBJ2-2	CASSLAGGTGELFF	TGTGCCAGCTCACTAGCGGGAGGAACCGGGGAGCTGTTTTTT
.	TRBV29-1	.	TRBJ1-2	CSVARGSYGYTF	TGCAGCGTTGCCAGGGGAAGCTATGGCTACACCTTC
TRBD2	TRBV30	once	TRBJ2-1	CAWNGLAGAVVYNEQFF	TGTGCCTGGAATGGACTAGCGGGAGCGGTAGTCTACAATGAGCAGTTCTTC
TRBD1	TRBV7-8	few	TRBJ1-2	CASSLDTGGMRGYTF	TGTGCCAGCAGCTTAGACACAGGGGGAATGCGAGGCTACACCTTC
.	TRBV7-3	.	TRBJ2-1	CASSLALRDEQFF	TGTGCCAGCAGCTTAGCCCTCAGGGATGAGCAGTTCTTC
.	TRBV25-1	.	TRBJ2-7	CASSVTGREQYF	TGTGCCAGCAGTGTCACAGGGCGCGAGCAGTACTTC
TRBD2	TRBV7-2	.	TRBJ2-5	CASSSNTPVGDYETQYF	TGTGCCAGCAGCTCCAACACCCCTGTAGGGGACTATGAGACCCAGTACTTC
.	TRBV18	.	TRBJ2-1	CASSPRQVGGTNYNEQFF	TGTGCCAGCTCACCCCGACAGGTGGGGGGGACCAATTACAATGAGCAGTTCTTC
.	TRBV19	.	TRBJ2-1	CASNVGLSSYNEQFF	TGTGCCAGTAATGTCGGGCTCAGCTCCTACAATGAGCAGTTCTTC
.	TRBV7-8	.	TRBJ1-5	CASSILIRGSYQPQHF	TGTGCCAGCAGCATCCTAATACGAGGGAGTTATCAGCCCCAGCATTTT
.	TRBV27	.	TRBJ1-3	CASTNPQGDGGNTIYF	TGTGCCAGCACCAACCCACAGGGAGATGGGGGAAACACCATATATTTT
.	TRBV4-2	few	TRBJ1-5	CASSQAENQPQHF	TGTGCCAGCAGCCAAGCAGAGAATCAGCCCCAGCATTTT
TRBD2	TRBV18	.	TRBJ2-5	CASSLLAGEATQYF	TGTGCCAGCTCACTCCTAGCGGGAGAGGCGACCCAGTACTTC
.	TRBV11-2	.	TRBJ2-1	CASSWSSYNEQFF	TGTGCCAGCAGCTGGAGCTCCTACAATGAGCAGTTCTTC
TRBD1	TRBV2	.	TRBJ2-2	CASSGDRVGTGELFF	TGTGCCAGCAGCGGGGACAGGGTGGGCACCGGGGAGCTGTTTTTT
.	TRBV19	.	TRBJ1-5	CASQLQGAYSNQPQHF	TGTGCCAGTCAACTACAGGGCGCTTATAGCAATCAGCCCCAGCATTTT
TRBD2	TRBV4-3	.	TRBJ2-7	CASSQGSSGSLEQYF	TGCGCCAGCAGCCAAGGGTCTAGCGGGAGTCTCGAGCAGTACTTC
.	TRBV4-1	.	TRBJ2-1	CASSRGSGGSYNEQFF	TGCGCCAGCAGCCGGGGCTCCGGGGGAAGCTACAATGAGCAGTTCTTC
TRBD1	TRBV30	.	TRBJ1-3	CAGDRIRSGNTIYF	TGTGCCGGGGACAGGATTCGCTCTGGAAACACCATATATTTT
.	TRBV4-2	.	TRBJ2-2	CASSQEGPATVNTGELFF	TGTGCCAGCAGCCAAGAGGGCCCGGCGACGGTGAACACCGGGGAGCTGTTTTTT
TRBD1	TRBV7-8	once	TRBJ2-2	CASSRGQGRATGELFF	TGTGCCAGCAGCCGAGGACAGGGAAGAGCAACCGGGGAGCTGTTTTTT
TRBD1	TRBV18	.	TRBJ2-7	CASSRTGGYEQYF	TGTGCCAGCTCCCGGACAGGGGGGTACGAGCAGTACTTC
.	TRBV9	.	TRBJ1-3	CASSVGSSRDTIYF	TGTGCCAGCAGCGTAGGTTCATCGAGGGACACCATATATTTT
.	TRBV30	.	TRBJ1-2	CAWSANYGYTF	TGTGCCTGGAGTGCAAACTATGGCTACACCTTC
.	TRBV6-6	.	TRBJ1-2	CASSTGNYGYTF	TGTGCCAGCAGTACAGGGAACTATGGCTACACCTTC
TRBD2	TRBV6-6	.	TRBJ2-7	CASRTGTSGYEQYF	TGTGCCAGCAGGACCGGGACTAGCGGTTACGAGCAGTACTTC
.	TRBV19	.	TRBJ1-2	CASSIPGNYGYTF	TGTGCCAGTAGTATCCCAGGGAACTATGGCTACACCTTC
.	TRBV30	.	TRBJ1-1	CAWSGLDLEAFF	TGTGCCTGGAGTGGGTTAGACCTTGAAGCTTTCTTT
.	TRBV9	.	TRBJ2-3	CASSPGGTDTQYF	TGTGCCAGCAGCCCAGGGGGCACAGATACGCAGTATTTT
.	TRBV14	.	TRBJ2-7	CASSPEIHYEQYF	TGTGCCAGCAGCCCCGAGATACACTACGAGCAGTACTTC
.	TRBV18	.	TRBJ2-1	CASSPPVRENLNEQFF	TGTGCCAGCTCACCACCGGTACGGGAGAATCTGAATGAGCAGTTCTTC
.	TRBV7-3	.	TRBJ2-5	CASSLHPMGGPSVETQYF	TGTGCCAGCAGCTTGCATCCCATGGGAGGTCCTAGCGTAGAGACCCAGTACTTC
TRBD1	TRBV6-5	.	TRBJ2-7	CASSYAAGGPYEQYF	TGTGCCAGCAGTTACGCAGCAGGGGGCCCATACGAGCAGTACTTC
.	TRBV7-8	.	TRBJ1-1	CASSPRDNAGTEAFF	TGTGCCAGCAGCCCACGGGACAACGCCGGCACTGAAGCTTTCTTT
.	TRBV6-6	.	TRBJ1-3	CASTQGPFSGNTIYF	TGTGCCAGCACACAGGGTCCATTCTCTGGAAACACCATATATTTT
.	TRBV5-1	.	TRBJ1-1	CASSWGTPNTEAFF	TGCGCCAGCAGCTGGGGGACTCCTAACACTGAAGCTTTCTTT
.	TRBV19	.	TRBJ1-5	CASRSRGRDLQPQHF	TGTGCCAGTAGAAGTCGGGGAAGGGACCTTCAGCCCCAGCATTTT
TRBD2	TRBV15	.	TRBJ2-5	CATSRAPSGGAWETQYF	TGTGCCACCAGCAGAGCACCTAGCGGGGGGGCTTGGGAGACCCAGTACTTC
TRBD1	TRBV18	.	TRBJ2-7	CASSPPTGGDTEQYF	TGTGCCAGCTCACCACCAACAGGGGGAGATACCGAGCAGTACTTC
.	TRBV5-1	.	TRBJ2-7	CASRGQNEQYF	TGCGCCAGCAGAGGGCAGAACGAGCAGTACTTC
.	TRBV4-1	.	TRBJ2-1	CASSQVIGDYEQFF	TGCGCCAGCAGCCAAGTGATCGGGGACTATGAGCAGTTCTTC
TRBD2	TRBV7-8	.	TRBJ2-1	CASSLSGNSYNEQFF	TGTGCCAGCAGCCTTAGCGGGAACTCCTACAATGAGCAGTTCTTC
.	TRBV14	.	TRBJ2-6	CASSQGWGANVLTF	TGTGCCAGCAGCCAAGGGTGGGGGGCCAACGTCCTGACTTTC
.	TRBV4-2	.	TRBJ2-7	CASTPPYGGPGEQYF	TGTGCCAGCACCCCCCCTTACGGGGGGCCGGGGGAGCAGTACTTC
TRBD1	TRBV27	.	TRBJ2-7	CASSLMSGTGGEQYF	TGTGCCAGCAGTTTAATGTCCGGGACAGGGGGGGAGCAGTACTTC
.	TRBV30	.	TRBJ2-7	CAWSNSYYEQYF	TGTGCCTGGAGTAACTCATACTACGAGCAGTACTTC
.	TRBV7-2	.	TRBJ1-2	CASSQVARWNYGYTF	TGTGCCAGCAGCCAAGTCGCCCGTTGGAACTATGGCTACACCTTC
TRBD2	TRBV30	.	TRBJ2-1	CAWRNRGGFYEQFF	TGTGCCTGGAGAAATCGCGGGGGGTTCTATGAGCAGTTCTTC